These 28 T cell receptor beta chains originate from one sample sequenced in a study of beta chain features in type 1 diabetes. The investigators reverse transcribed all of the isolated RNA, so they sequenced expressed TCRB transcripts. Method: immunoSEQ multiplex PCR; TCRdb's copy keeps in-frame clones and lacks some. The table has under 20,000 clones, about 40% seen once. The sequenced sample was stem cell memory CD4+ T cells from blood. These receptors were obtained from a woman aged 40-49 years in good health.

This clone was seen more than once but under ten times. The chain uses TRBV18 and TRBJ2-7; TRBD2 matches at 7 bases. Germline CDR1 reads KGHSH; CDR2 reads LQKENI. This CDR3 has 16 residues. The ends lost 2 bases at V and 2 bases at J; junction bases unmatched: 9. The CDR3: CASSPASSGLTYEQYF. CDR3 coding DNA: TGTGCCAGCTCACCAGCGTCTAGCGGACTCACCTACGAGCAGTACTTC.

The chain links TRBV7-2 to TRBJ2-3, with 11 bases identical to TRBD2. Unmatched junction bases numbered 4, after V lost 5 bases and J lost 0 bases. Germline lookup yields CDR1 SGHTA and CDR2 FQGNSA. The CDR3 sequence is 16 residues long. This chain's CDR3 is CASSPRLAGSTDTQYF. CDR3 DNA sequence: TGTGCCAGCAGCCCTCGACTAGCGGGGAGCACAGATACGCAGTATTTT.

This chain uses TRBV2 with TRBJ1-6; 7 nucleotides match TRBD1. The CDR3 loop spans 14 amino acids. Germline V gene lookup returns CDR1 SNHLY and CDR2 FYNNEI. V was pared by 6 bases and J by 13 bases, with 12 bases of the junction left unmatched. Here the CDR3 reads CASRPRQGVEPLHF. The CDR3 DNA is TGTGCCAGCAGACCTAGACAGGGTGTCGAGCCCCTCCACTTT.

The chain has TRBV19 and TRBJ2-5; 8 nucleotides agree with TRBD1. Germline V gene data show CDR1 as LNHDA and CDR2 as SQIVND (reference sequence). This CDR3 is built from 14 residues. The V and J ends lost 5 bases and 5 bases, in that order; junction bases with no gene match: 7. The CDR3, as DNA: TGTGCCAGTAGTGTTGACAGGGGCGGGGAGACCCAGTACTTC. This sequence encodes CASSVDRGGETQYF.

This clone was observed a handful of times. This chain connects TRBV19 to TRBJ2-7, with D tentatively TRBD2 (6 bases). There are 14 residues in the CDR3. Trimming stripped 3 bases from V and 9 bases from J, with 18 bases between. Germline CDR1 is LNHDA and CDR2 is SQIVND (reference sequence). The DNA for the CDR3 is TGTGCCAGTAGTATGGGACTCTCCTTCAGCGGGCAGTACTTC. Encoded protein: CASSMGLSFSGQYF.

The sample holds a few counts of this clone. This chain connects TRBV10-3 to TRBJ2-2; TRBD1 aligns across 7 bases. CDR3 length equals 18 residues. V shed 0 bases and J 7 bases; nucleotides not matched to a gene: 14. Germline values: CDR1 ENHRY, CDR2 SYGVKD. Here the CDR3 DNA reads TGTGCCATCAGTGAGTCCCCCCGGGACAGTGCTTCCAGCGGGGAGCTGTTTTTT. Residues: CAISESPRDSASSGELFF.

V is TRBV6-5 and J is TRBJ2-5; 7 bases match TRBD2. The V gene's germline CDR1 is MNHEY and CDR2 SVGAGI. J gave up 1 base and V 2 bases, and 7 bases lay outside the gene matches. CDR3 length equals 16 residues. The chain's CDR3 is CASSYGPSGVQETQYF. CDR3 DNA sequence: TGTGCCAGCAGTTACGGACCTAGCGGAGTCCAAGAGACCCAGTACTTC.

The V and J genes are TRBV4-3 and TRBJ2-3; possibly TRBD2 for D (7 bases). The CDR3 is 16 amino acids. Deletions cut 4 bases from V and 3 bases from J, with 17 bases between. Germline V gene lookup returns CDR1 LGHNA and CDR2 YSLEER. The CDR3: CASSRGGGTLTDTQYF. In DNA form, the CDR3 reads TGCGCCAGCAGCCGAGGGGGGGGGACTCTAACAGATACGCAGTATTTT.

The V call is TRBV6-1, the J call TRBJ2-3, with 7 bases lining up with TRBD1. There are 14 residues in the CDR3. Trimming cost V 5 bases and J 2 bases; bases outside gene matches: 4. CDR1 is MNHNS and CDR2 is SASEGT in the germline V gene. The CDR3 DNA sequence: TGTGCCAGCAGTCAAGACAGGGTCACAGATACGCAGTATTTT. Its translation: CASSQDRVTDTQYF.

This clone appeared a few times. The chain combines TRBV7-9 with TRBJ2-1, with D possibly TRBD1 on 5 matching bases. Germline assignment: CDR1 SEHNR and CDR2 FQNEAQ (reference sequence). The V and J ends lost 5 bases and 4 bases respectively, with 12 bases between them. This CDR3 is built from 14 residues. CDR3 in amino acids: CASSPARQYNEQFF. The DNA for the CDR3 is TGTGCCAGCAGCCCAGCCCGACAGTACAATGAGCAGTTCTTC.

This clone showed up just a few times. The rearrangement uses TRBV4-1 and TRBJ2-7, with TRBD2 matching over 9 bases. This CDR3 has 14 residues. CDR1 is MGHRA, CDR2 YSYEKL, per germline. The ends lost 1 base at V and 3 bases at J; junction bases unmatched: 1. For the CDR3, the DNA is TGCGCCAGCAGCCAAGGACTAGCGGACTACGAGCAGTACTTC. Translation gives CASSQGLADYEQYF.

V and J are TRBV5-1 and TRBJ2-3; TRBD2 agrees at 13 bases. This CDR3 is built from 15 residues. Germline loops: CDR1 SGHRS, CDR2 YFSETQ. V lost 2 bases, J lost 3 bases, and 0 bases stayed unmatched. The CDR3 DNA follows: TGCGCCAGCAGCTTACTAGCGGGGGGGACAGATACGCAGTATTTT. It yields the protein CASSLLAGGTDTQYF.

The chain uses TRBV6-5 and TRBJ2-5; 8 bases are shared with TRBD2. Germline CDR1 and CDR2: MNHEY and SVGAGI. CDR3 length: 15 residues. The V and J ends lost 7 bases and 6 bases, in that order; junction bases with no gene match: 13. The CDR3 loop is CASTRDSGALKTQYF. The CDR3 region has the DNA TGTGCCAGCACCCGGGATAGCGGGGCTTTAAAGACCCAGTACTTC.

The V and J genes are TRBV14 and TRBJ2-3; TRBD2 agrees at 15 bases. The V gene's germline CDR1 is SGHDN and CDR2 FVKESK. The junction had 7 bases not matched to a gene; V was cut back by 0 bases and J by 0 bases. The CDR3 is made up of 20 amino acids. DNA of the CDR3: TGTGCCAGCAGCCAAGAACCGTTTGGGACTAGCGGGGGGAGCACAGATACGCAGTATTTT. It yields the protein CASSQEPFGTSGGSTDTQYF.

This clone was counted between two and nine times. This sequence joins TRBV10-3 and TRBJ2-1, with TRBD1 identical over 7 bases. CDR1 and CDR2 from the germline V gene are ENHRY and SYGVKD. Trimming took 3 bases from V and 5 from J; bases not matched to a gene: 10. The CDR3 runs to 16 residues. CDR3 nucleotides: TGTGCCATCAGTGACCCCAAAGGAGGACAGGACAATGAGCAGTTCTTC. It yields the protein CAISDPKGGQDNEQFF.

V gene TRBV18 combines with J gene TRBJ1-1; the D gene is possibly TRBD1 (5 bases). V was shortened by 2 bases and J by 0 bases, with 16 bases between the two germline ends. The CDR3 consists of 17 residues. Germline values: CDR1 KGHSH, CDR2 LQKENI. In DNA, the CDR3 is TGTGCCAGCTCACCAGGAAGGGGATCAGGTATGAACACTGAAGCTTTCTTT. Encoded protein: CASSPGRGSGMNTEAFF.

V usage is TRBV6-5 and J usage is TRBJ1-3; D is uncertain. Germline lookup yields CDR1 MNHEY and CDR2 SVGAGI. V lost 0 bases and J lost 8, with 8 bases in between. The CDR3 has 13 amino acids. The DNA of the CDR3 is TGTGCCAGCAGTTACTCGGAGGATGACACCATATATTTT. The encoded protein is CASSYSEDDTIYF.

The chain joins TRBV7-9 to TRBJ1-1, with TRBD1 matching 8 bases. Germline V gene sequence: CDR1 SEHNR, CDR2 FQNEAQ (reference sequence). V dropped 5 bases and J dropped 0; count of bases not matched to a gene: 14. The CDR3 is 18 residues long. The CDR3 loop is CASSPGTGLGLLNTEAFF. The DNA for the CDR3 is TGTGCCAGCAGCCCGGGGACAGGATTGGGCCTGTTGAACACTGAAGCTTTCTTT. Full variable domain (rest looked up from reference TRBV7-9 and TRBJ1-1): DTGVSQNPRHKITKRGQNVTFRCDPISEHNRLYWYRQTLGQGPEFLTYFQNEAQLEKSRLLSDRFSAERPKGSFSTLEIQRTEQGDSAMYLCASSPGTGLGLLNTEAFFGQGTRLTVV.

The V call is TRBV5-1, the J call TRBJ2-1; D is undetermined. Germline V gene sequence: CDR1 SGHRS, CDR2 YFSETQ. V dropped 0 bases and J dropped 7 bases, with 11 bases sitting between them. The CDR3 is 14 amino acids. The CDR3, as DNA: TGCGCCAGCAGCTTGGGGCCCCAGGCAAATGAGCAGTTCTTC. This translates into CASSLGPQANEQFF.

This clone was seen just once. The chain combines TRBV18 with TRBJ1-3, with TRBD1 identical over 7 bases. CDR1 KGHSH and CDR2 LQKENI come from the germline V gene. The length of the CDR3 is 15 residues. After removal of 3 bases from V and 1 base from J, the junction contained 3 bases not matched to a gene. CDR3 sequence (DNA): TGTGCCAGCTCACCTAGACAGGGTTCTGGAAACACCATATATTTT. It is translated as CASSPRQGSGNTIYF.

The chain combines TRBV7-9 with TRBJ2-7; the match to TRBD1 covers 10 bases. The germline V gene has CDR1 SEHNR and CDR2 FQNEAQ (reference sequence). J gave up 3 bases and V 5 bases, and 1 base lay outside the gene matches. The CDR3 loop spans 13 amino acids. CDR3 region: CASSRTGGYEQYF. The DNA for the CDR3 is TGTGCCAGCAGCCGGACAGGGGGCTACGAGCAGTACTTC.

The chain links TRBV4-1 to TRBJ2-4, with D perhaps matching TRBD2 (5 bases). The CDR3 covers 15 residues. Germline V gene sequence: CDR1 MGHRA, CDR2 YSYEKL. V was clipped by 3 bases and J by 0 bases, with 9 bases between them. CDR3 loop: CASSHGLLAKNIQYF. CDR3 DNA sequence: TGCGCCAGCAGCCACGGACTCTTAGCCAAAAACATTCAGTACTTC.

The chain joins TRBV7-9 to TRBJ2-1; TRBD2 matches at 8 bases. Per germline, CDR1 SEHNR and CDR2 FQNEAQ (reference sequence). Trimming at V came to 5 bases and at J to 15 bases, leaving 15 bases not matched to a gene. CDR3 length: 14 residues. CDR3 region: CASSPGGSGVPRFF. CDR3 nucleotides: TGTGCCAGCAGCCCGGGAGGTAGCGGGGTCCCCCGGTTCTTC.

The chain combines TRBV5-5 with TRBJ2-7, with D unclear. The germline V and J ends were trimmed by 4 bases and 0 bases, with 11 bases remaining between them. Germline V gene sequence: CDR1 SGHKS, CDR2 YYEKEE (reference sequence). The CDR3 sequence is 14 residues long. The CDR3 spells CASSPQYSSYEQYF. CDR3 bases: TGTGCCAGCAGCCCCCAGTACAGCTCCTACGAGCAGTACTTC.

This clone has only a few counts. The chain carries TRBV5-1 and TRBJ1-1; D not resolved. CDR3 length equals 14 residues. V was pared by 2 bases and J by 1 base, with 9 bases between. Germline loops: CDR1 SGHRS, CDR2 YFSETQ. DNA for the CDR3: TGCGCCAGCAGCTTCCCGGCGGAGAACACTGAAGCTTTCTTT. Translation gives CASSFPAENTEAFF. Full variable domain (remainder filled in from reference TRBV5-1 and TRBJ1-1): KAGVTQTPRYLIKTRGQQVTLSCSPISGHRSVSWYQQTPGQGLQFLFEYFSETQRNKGNFPGRFSGRQFSNSRSEMNVSTLELGDSALYLCASSFPAENTEAFFGQGTRLTVV.

In DNA, the CDR3 is TGTGCCAGCAGTCGGAGACAGGGGACGAACACTGAAGCTTTCTTT. Translation: CASSRRQGTNTEAFF. The chain has TRBV13 and TRBJ1-1; 8 bases match TRBD1. V was clipped by 6 bases and J by 1 base; unmatched bases: 7. Germline-derived CDR1 and CDR2 are PRHDT and FYEKMQ (reference sequence). The CDR3 contains 15 residues.

The rearrangement joins TRBV7-2 to TRBJ2-3; D gene unclear. The CDR3 loop spans 14 amino acids. With 6 bases removed from V and 4 bases from J, the gap between germline ends came to 14 bases. The germline gives CDR1 SGHTA, CDR2 FQGNSA. The CDR3 is CASSPESSADTQYF. CDR3 DNA: TGTGCCAGCAGTCCCGAGTCCAGCGCAGATACGCAGTATTTT.

The chain couples TRBV2 to TRBJ1-5; weak D call: TRBD1 (6 bases). Trimming took 5 bases from V and 7 from J, leaving 15 bases between them. CDR1 is SNHLY, CDR2 FYNNEI, per germline. The CDR3 contains 14 residues. The CDR3 loop reads CASSPTGRKQPQHF. In nucleotides, the CDR3 is TGTGCCAGCAGTCCCACAGGGCGTAAGCAGCCCCAGCATTTT. The full variable domain, completed using reference TRBV2 and TRBJ1-5, is EPEVTQTPSHQVTQMGQEVILRCVPISNHLYFYWYRQILGQKVEFLVSFYNNEISEKSEIFDDQFSVERPDGSNFTLKIRSTKLEDSAMYFCASSPTGRKQPQHFGDGTRLSIL.